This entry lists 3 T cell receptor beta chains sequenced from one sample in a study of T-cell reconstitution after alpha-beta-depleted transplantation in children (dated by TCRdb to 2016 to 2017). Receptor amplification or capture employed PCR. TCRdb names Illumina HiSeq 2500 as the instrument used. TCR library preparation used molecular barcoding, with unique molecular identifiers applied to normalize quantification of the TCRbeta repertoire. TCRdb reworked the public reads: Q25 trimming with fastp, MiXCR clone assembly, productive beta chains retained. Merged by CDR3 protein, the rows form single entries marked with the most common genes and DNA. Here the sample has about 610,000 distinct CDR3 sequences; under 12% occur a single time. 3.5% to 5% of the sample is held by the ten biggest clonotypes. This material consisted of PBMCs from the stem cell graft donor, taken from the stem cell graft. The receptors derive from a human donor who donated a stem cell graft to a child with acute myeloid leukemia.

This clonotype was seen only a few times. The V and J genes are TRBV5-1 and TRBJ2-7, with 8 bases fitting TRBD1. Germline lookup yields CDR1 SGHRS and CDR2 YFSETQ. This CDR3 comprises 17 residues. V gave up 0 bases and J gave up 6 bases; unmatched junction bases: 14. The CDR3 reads CASSLGVPGTGKREQYF. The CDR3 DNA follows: TGCGCCAGCAGCTTGGGGGTCCCCGGGACAGGAAAGCGCGAGCAGTACTTC.

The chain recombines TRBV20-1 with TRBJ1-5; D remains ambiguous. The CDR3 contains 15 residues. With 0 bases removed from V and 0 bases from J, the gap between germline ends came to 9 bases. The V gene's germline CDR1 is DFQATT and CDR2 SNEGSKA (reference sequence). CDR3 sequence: CSAREGRSSNQPQHF. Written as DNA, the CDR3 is TGCAGTGCTAGAGAGGGAAGGTCTAGCAATCAGCCCCAGCATTTT.

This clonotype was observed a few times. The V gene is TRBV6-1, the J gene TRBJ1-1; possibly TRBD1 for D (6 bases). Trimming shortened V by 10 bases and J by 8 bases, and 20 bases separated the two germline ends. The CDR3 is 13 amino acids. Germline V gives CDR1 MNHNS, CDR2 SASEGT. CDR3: CATLAGVSNEAFF. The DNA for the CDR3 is TGTGCCACCCTCGCAGGGGTCAGTAACGAAGCTTTCTTT.